This T cell receptor beta chain was identified during a study of blood T cell repertoires in COVID-19. With 1 base removed from V and 2 bases from J, the gap between germline ends came to 9 bases. The germline gives CDR1 GTSNPN, CDR2 SVGIG (reference sequence). CDR3 length: 13 residues. The data were produced by immunoSEQ multiplex PCR, yet TCRdb's version contains in-frame clones alone and is incomplete. Seen here are around 300,000 clones, roughly 85% observed once, and the top ten hold approximately 5.7%. Sequenced input: PBMCs or T cells enriched from blood (not recorded which). This clonotype originated in a middle-aged woman who had recovered from COVID-19. The J gene is TRBJ2-7, the V gene TRBV30; perhaps TRBD1 as D (6 bases). CDR3 loop: CAWSGTVTYEQYF. The DNA for the CDR3 is TGTGCCTGGAGTGGGACAGTAACCTACGAGCAGTACTTC.